Below, 8 T cell receptor beta chains from the same sample are listed, as sequenced in a study of blood T cells in healthy people across ages. The authors ran a second PCR of about 7 to 12 cycles using a sample-barcoded 5' primer and a J-beta primer mix. TCRdb processed the 5' RACE reads anew with MiXCR; each CDR3 protein has one entry. The sample carries approximately 1.5 million distinct CDR3 sequences, roughly 32% recorded once. Sequenced input: blood. The receptors stem from a woman aged 30 to 39 in good health.

The V call is TRBV20-1, the J call TRBJ1-4, with D hard to call. V lost 0 bases and J lost 3, with 14 bases in between. CDR3 size: 16 residues. CDR1 is DFQATT, CDR2 SNEGSKA, per germline (reference sequence). The CDR3 here is CSARDLGDGANEKLFF. CDR3 coding DNA: TGCAGTGCTAGAGATCTGGGCGACGGGGCTAATGAAAAACTGTTTTTT.

This clonotype occurred once. The V call is TRBV27, the J call TRBJ2-7; TRBD2 might be the D (5 bases). The J call is doubtful: the DNA matches TRBJ2-5 better. The CDR3 is 16 residues long. Germline CDR1 MNHEY, CDR2 SMNVEV (reference sequence). CDR3 sequence: CASSTWKSSRRETQYF. The CDR3 bases are TGTGCCAGCAGCACCTGGAAGTCTAGCCGTCGTGAGACCCAGTACTTC.

This clonotype was observed a handful of times. This chain connects TRBV20-1 to TRBJ2-1, with TRBD2 matching over 7 bases. The CDR3 runs to 13 residues. Germline values: CDR1 DFQATT, CDR2 SNEGSKA (reference sequence). V trimming: 8 bases; J trimming: 4 bases; junction bases outside the gene matches: 8. CDR3 sequence reads: CSPLAVPYNEQFF. CDR3 DNA: TGCAGTCCCCTAGCGGTGCCATACAATGAGCAGTTCTTC.

The V gene is TRBV29-1, the J gene TRBJ2-5; tentatively, D is TRBD1 or TRBD2 (5 bases each). The J call could be wrong; TRBJ2-7 is a better fit for the DNA end. The CDR3 totals 13 residues. Germline V lookup: CDR1 SQVTM, CDR2 ANQGSEA. For the CDR3, the DNA is TGCAGCGTTTTCGCCGGGACCCTTTACGAGCAGTACTTC. This translates into CSVFAGTLYEQYF.

This clonotype was seen only a few times. The CDR3 loop reads CASAKGGGRTDTQYF. The CDR3 region has the DNA TGTGCCAGCGCCAAGGGGGGGGGCCGCACAGATACGCAGTATTTT. The chain uses TRBV3-1 and TRBJ2-3, with D possibly being TRBD2 (7 bases). The germline V gene encodes CDR1 LGHDT and CDR2 YNNKEL (reference sequence). The CDR3 contains 15 residues. Deletions cut 8 bases from V and 1 base from J, with 16 bases between.

This chain joins TRBV29-1 and TRBJ2-5; TRBD2 might be the D (6 bases). Trimming shortened V by 7 bases and J by 1 base, and 16 bases separated the two germline ends. Germline V gene data show CDR1 as SQVTM and CDR2 as ANQGSEA. CDR3 length equals 14 residues. The CDR3 DNA follows: TGCAGCGCAAAAAACCGACTAGTCCAAGAGACCCAGTACTTC. Translation gives CSAKNRLVQETQYF.

This clonotype was observed many times. One end of the junction varies from germline; a read error may be responsible. The V gene is TRBV5-1, the J gene TRBJ2-5; D is perhaps TRBD2 (5 bases). CDR1 and CDR2 (germline): SGHRS, YFSETQ. The CDR3 loop spans 13 amino acids. The CDR3 protein is CASSLSSGETQYF. The CDR3 DNA sequence: TGTGCCAGCAGCTTATCCTCGGGGGAGACCCAGTACTTC.

This clonotype occurred many times. The chain employs TRBV6-6 and TRBJ2-7; no definite D call. Germline-derived CDR1 and CDR2 are MNHNY and SVGAGI (reference sequence). This CDR3 spans 12 amino acids. V was shortened by 0 bases and J by 5 bases, with 5 bases between the two germline ends. CDR3 nucleotide sequence: TGTGCCAGCAGTTACTCAGACGACGAGCAGTACTTC. It codes for CASSYSDDEQYF.